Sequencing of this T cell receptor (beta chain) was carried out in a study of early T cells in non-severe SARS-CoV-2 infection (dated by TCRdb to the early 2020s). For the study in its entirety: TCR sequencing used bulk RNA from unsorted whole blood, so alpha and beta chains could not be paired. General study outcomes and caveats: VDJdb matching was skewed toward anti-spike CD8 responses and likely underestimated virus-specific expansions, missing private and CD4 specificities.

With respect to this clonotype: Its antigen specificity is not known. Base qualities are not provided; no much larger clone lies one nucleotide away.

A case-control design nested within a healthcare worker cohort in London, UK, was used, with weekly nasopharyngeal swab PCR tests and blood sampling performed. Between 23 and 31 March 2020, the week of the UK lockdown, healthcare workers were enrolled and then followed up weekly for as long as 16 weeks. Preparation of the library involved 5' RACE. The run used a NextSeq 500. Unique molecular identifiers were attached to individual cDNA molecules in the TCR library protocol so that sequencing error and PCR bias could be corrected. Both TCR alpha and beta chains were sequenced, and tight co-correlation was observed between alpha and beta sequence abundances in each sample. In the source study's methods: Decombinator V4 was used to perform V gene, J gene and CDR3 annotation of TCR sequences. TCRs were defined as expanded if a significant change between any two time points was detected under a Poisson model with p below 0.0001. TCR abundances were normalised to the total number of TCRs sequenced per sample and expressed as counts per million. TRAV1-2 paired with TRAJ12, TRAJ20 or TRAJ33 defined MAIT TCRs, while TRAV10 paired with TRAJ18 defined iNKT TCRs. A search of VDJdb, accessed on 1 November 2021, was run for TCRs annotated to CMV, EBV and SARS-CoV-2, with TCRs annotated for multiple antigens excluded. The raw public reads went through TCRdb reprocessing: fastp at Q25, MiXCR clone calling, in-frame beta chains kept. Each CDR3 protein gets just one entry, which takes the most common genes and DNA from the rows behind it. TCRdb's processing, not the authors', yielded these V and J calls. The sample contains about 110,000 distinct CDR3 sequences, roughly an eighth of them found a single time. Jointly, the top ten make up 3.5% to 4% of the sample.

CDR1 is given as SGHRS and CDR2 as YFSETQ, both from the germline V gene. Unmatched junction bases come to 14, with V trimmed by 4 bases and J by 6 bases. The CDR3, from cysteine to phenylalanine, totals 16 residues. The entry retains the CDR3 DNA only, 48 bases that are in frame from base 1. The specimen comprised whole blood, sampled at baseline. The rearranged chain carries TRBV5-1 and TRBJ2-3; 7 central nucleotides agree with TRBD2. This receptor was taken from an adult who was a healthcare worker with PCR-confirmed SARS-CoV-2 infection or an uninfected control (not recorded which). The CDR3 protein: CASSPRVGGSFDTQYF. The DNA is TGCGCCAGCAGCCCTAGGGTTGGCGGGAGTTTTGATACGCAGTATTTT.